Each of the 13 T cell receptor beta chains below was sequenced from the same sample in a study of low-dose radiotherapy and immunotherapy resistance in tumors. Primers used for first-strand cDNA, a TRAV- and TRBV-specific set, covered both alpha and beta chains. With a V-primer adapter and a constant-region primer, TCRs were amplified for approximately 20 PCR cycles. MiXCR was run by TCRdb on the reads, yielding one entry per CDR3 protein. This sample has roughly 10,000 distinct CDR3 sequences, with approximately 42% found just once. These receptors came from a human donor with advanced metastatic prostate, ovarian, gallbladder or colorectal cancer (not recorded which). This table probably holds off-target reads from a library built for another chain.

A few counts support this clonotype. This chain links TRBV15 with TRBJ2-3; D tentatively fits TRBD1 or TRBD2 (5 bases each). Trimming removed 4 bases from V and 2 bases from J, with 16 bases in between. The CDR3 covers 16 residues. CDR1 LNHNV and CDR2 YYDKDF come from the germline V gene (reference sequence). The CDR3 bases are TGTGCCACCAGCATACCGAGGGGTCTAGACACAGATACGCAGTATTTT. It is translated as CATSIPRGLDTDTQYF.

This chain joins TRBV7-3 and TRBJ2-3; no firm D call. Trimming pared 3 bases from V and 6 bases from J, leaving 7 bases between. This CDR3 spans 12 amino acids. Germline CDR1 and CDR2: SGHTA and FQGTGA. CDR3 in DNA: TGTGCCAGCAGCTTTGCCCCGGATACGCAGTATTTT. This codes for CASSFAPDTQYF.

This rearrangement joins TRBV5-1 to TRBJ2-1; 7 nucleotides match TRBD2. Germline CDR1 reads SGHRS; CDR2 reads YFSETQ. This CDR3 has 14 amino acids. V was clipped by 0 bases and J by 9 bases; unmatched bases: 6. The CDR3 loop is CASSLEGGYGEQFF. In DNA, the CDR3 is TGCGCCAGCAGCTTGGAGGGAGGGTATGGTGAGCAGTTCTTC.

This clonotype occurred a few times. The chain joins TRBV14 to TRBJ2-3, with a possible D match to TRBD2 (5 bases). V gave up 0 bases and J gave up 8 bases, with 15 bases separating them. The CDR3 spans 15 residues. Germline V gene data show CDR1 as SGHDN and CDR2 as FVKESK. Here the CDR3 DNA reads TGTGCCAGCAGCCAAGACCCGGGGAGTCTTGGTACGCAGTATTTT. Its protein product is CASSQDPGSLGTQYF.

This clonotype has only a few counts. The chain uses TRBV29-1 and TRBJ2-7, with D possibly being TRBD1 (5 bases). There are 12 residues in the CDR3. The germline V and J ends were trimmed by 1 base and 4 bases, with 8 bases remaining between them. Germline CDR1 is SQVTM and CDR2 is ANQGSEA. The DNA of the CDR3 is TGCAGCGTTGAAGGGGGCGCTTACGAGCAGTACTTC. Residues: CSVEGGAYEQYF.

The chain combines TRBV1 with TRBJ2-1. TRBV1 is labeled a pseudogene. This CDR3 region has 17 residues. As DNA, the CDR3 is TGCACCAGCAGCCAAGTGGTTGGCGGGAGCTCCTACAATGAGCAGTTCTTC. Translating it yields CTSSQVVGGSSYNEQFF.

Comment on this clonotype: At one end, the junction sequence differs from germline, possibly due to a read error. CDR3 bases: TGTGCCAGCAGCTTAGGATCCGAGCGGGCCGAGTTC. Translated: CASSLGSERAEF. This rearrangement joins TRBV7-2 to TRBJ2-1; D is possibly TRBD2 (6 bases). The CDR3 totals 12 residues. Looked up from germline, CDR1 is SGHTA and CDR2 is FQGNSA.

In its sample, this clonotype was seen a few times. This chain links TRBV29-1 with TRBJ2-3, with D possibly being TRBD1 (7 bases). Trimming left V 6 bases short and J 2 bases short, with 15 bases between. The CDR3 totals 14 residues. Germline CDR1 reads SQVTM; CDR2 reads ANQGSEA. CDR3 residues: CSVNEEGATDTQYF. As DNA, the CDR3 is TGCAGCGTCAACGAGGAGGGGGCCACAGATACGCAGTATTTT.

This chain uses TRBV7-6 with TRBJ2-5; D not resolved. The CDR3 loop spans 13 amino acids. Trimming removed 7 bases at V and 1 base at J, with 10 bases between. Germline loops: CDR1 SGHVS, CDR2 FNYEAQ. The CDR3 reads CASIGSIQETQYF. CDR3 in DNA: TGTGCCAGCATCGGCTCGATCCAAGAGACCCAGTACTTC.

The sample holds a few counts of this clonotype. The chain combines TRBV28 with TRBJ2-5; 11 bases fit TRBD2. Germline V gene data show CDR1 as MDHEN and CDR2 as SYDVKM. The ends lost 6 bases at V and 5 bases at J; junction bases unmatched: 8. CDR3 length: 15 amino acids. The CDR3 spells CASRLRLAGSETQYF. The CDR3 DNA reads as TGTGCCAGCAGGCTTCGACTAGCGGGAAGCGAGACCCAGTACTTC.

This clonotype was picked up a small number of times. The chain is built from TRBV29-1 and TRBJ2-1; 7 bases are a match to TRBD2. The CDR3 has 13 residues. After removal of 4 bases from V and 2 bases from J, the junction contained 2 bases not matched to a gene. The germline gives CDR1 SQVTM, CDR2 ANQGSEA. CDR3 protein: CSVGLAAYNEQFF. The CDR3, as DNA: TGCAGCGTTGGACTAGCTGCCTACAATGAGCAGTTCTTC.

The V and J genes are TRBV6-2 or TRBV6-3 and TRBJ2-4; D gene ambiguous. V was pared by 5 bases and J by 6 bases, with 5 bases between. This CDR3 has 11 amino acids. In germline, CDR1 is MNHEY, CDR2 SVGEGT. The CDR3 nucleotides read TGTGCCAGCAGTGTGGGAAACATTCAGTACTTC. It is translated as CASSVGNIQYF.

The genes are TRBV29-1 and TRBJ2-7, with D uncertain. Germline V lookup: CDR1 SQVTM, CDR2 ANQGSEA. V dropped 4 bases and J dropped 7 bases, with 14 bases sitting between them. This CDR3 is built from 12 residues. The CDR3 DNA reads as TGCAGCGTTGTCCCCACCGTTGGTGAGCAGTACTTC. Its protein product is CSVVPTVGEQYF.